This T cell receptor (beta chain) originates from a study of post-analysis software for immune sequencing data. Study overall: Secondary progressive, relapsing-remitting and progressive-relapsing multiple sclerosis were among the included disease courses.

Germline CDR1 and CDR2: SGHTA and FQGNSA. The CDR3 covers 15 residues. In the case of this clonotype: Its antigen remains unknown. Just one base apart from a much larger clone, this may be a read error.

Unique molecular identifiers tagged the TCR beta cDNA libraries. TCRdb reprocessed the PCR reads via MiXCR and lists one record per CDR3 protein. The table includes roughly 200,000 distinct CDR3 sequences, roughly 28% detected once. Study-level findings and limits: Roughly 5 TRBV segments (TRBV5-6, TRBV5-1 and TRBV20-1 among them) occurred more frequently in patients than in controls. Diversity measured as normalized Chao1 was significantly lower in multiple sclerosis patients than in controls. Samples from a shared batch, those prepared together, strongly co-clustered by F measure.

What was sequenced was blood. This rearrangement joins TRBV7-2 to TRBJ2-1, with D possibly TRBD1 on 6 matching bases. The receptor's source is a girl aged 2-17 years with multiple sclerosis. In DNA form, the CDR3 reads TGTGCCAGCAGCTTAGGCCCAGGGGAGTACAATGAGCGGTTCTTC. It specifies CASSLGPGEYNERFF.